This TCR beta chain was captured by sequencing in a study of cytomegalovirus exposure and HLA in healthy donors. The V end was cut by 4 bases, the J end by 6 bases, with 9 bases between. The length of the CDR3 is 12 residues. Germline V gene lookup returns CDR1 LNHNV and CDR2 YYDKDF (reference sequence). Method: immunoSEQ multiplex PCR; TCRdb's copy keeps in-frame clones and lacks some. The profile shows about 130,000 clones, about 90% of them singletons. The clonotype comes from a young man in good health and CMV-seronegative. The sample was PBMCs. The chain couples TRBV15 to TRBJ1-1; D remains unclear. CDR3 residues: CATSKRDPEAFF. In nucleotides, the CDR3 is TGTGCCACCAGCAAGAGGGATCCTGAAGCTTTCTTT.